Listed below are T cell receptor beta chains from one sample, sequenced in a study of T-cell reconstitution after alpha-beta-depleted transplantation in children. TCRdb reanalysed the PCR reads using MiXCR and keeps one entry per CDR3 protein. The table lists 150,000 to 250,000 distinct CDR3 sequences, roughly 15% of them singletons. This specimen was PBMCs from the stem cell graft donor, taken from the stem cell graft. These receptors originate from a human donor who donated a stem cell graft to a child with acute lymphoblastic leukemia. The CDR3 runs from the conserved cysteine through the conserved F or W. Each record gives: CDR3 length, D gene, V gene, J gene, clone size, CDR3 protein, CDR3 DNA. D genes are given only for firm matches. For some rows the clone size is stated as once, few or many, or as a class when expanded; others skip it.

>16|-|TRBV5-1|TRBJ2-1|many
CASSLFGRSSYNEQFF
TGCGCCAGCAGCTTGTTTGGGAGGAGCTCCTACAATGAGCAGTTCTTC
>12|-|TRBV30|TRBJ1-1|many
CAWSVGSTEAFF
TGTGCCTGGAGTGTCGGGAGCACTGAAGCTTTCTTT
>15|TRBD1|TRBV28|TRBJ1-5|many
CASSNGQGRVQPQHF
TGTGCCAGCAGCAACGGACAGGGAAGGGTTCAGCCCCAGCATTTT
>13|TRBD2|TRBV6-6|TRBJ2-5|many
CASSRTSGETQYF
TGTGCCAGCAGTCGGACTAGCGGGGAGACCCAGTACTTC
>16|-|TRBV18|TRBJ1-1|few
CASSPGTARGWTEAFF
TGTGCCAGCTCACCAGGGACGGCTCGGGGGTGGACTGAAGCTTTCTTT
>15|-|TRBV19|TRBJ2-1|-
CASSISGSSYDEQFF
TGTGCCAGTAGTATATCGGGGAGTTCGTACGATGAGCAGTTCTTC
>14|-|TRBV6-2/TRBV6-3|TRBJ2-1|many
CASSYRGAIDEQFF
TGTGCCAGCAGTTATCGAGGTGCTATAGATGAGCAGTTCTTC
>18|TRBD2|TRBV6-5|TRBJ2-4|once
CASSYNSGSLFAENIQYF
TGTGCCAGCAGTTATAATAGCGGGAGCCTGTTTGCCGAAAACATTCAGTACTTC
>15|-|TRBV4-2|TRBJ2-6|few
CASSQEQSGANGLTF
TGTGCCAGCAGCCAAGAACAGTCTGGGGCCAACGGCCTGACTTTC
>13|-|TRBV10-2|TRBJ1-1|many
CASSEQSNTEAFF
TGCGCCAGCAGTGAACAGTCGAACACTGAAGCTTTCTTT
>15|-|TRBV20-1|TRBJ1-4|few
CSARAGGGTNEKLFF
TGCAGTGCTAGAGCCGGGGGCGGAACTAATGAAAAACTGTTTTTT
>12|-|TRBV27|TRBJ2-7|-
CASGRDTYEQYF
TGTGCCAGCGGACGGGATACCTACGAGCAGTACTTC
>14|TRBD2|TRBV5-1|TRBJ2-1|many
CASSLVAGGNEQFF
TGCGCCAGCAGCTTAGTAGCGGGAGGCAATGAGCAGTTCTTC
>16|TRBD2|TRBV7-9|TRBJ2-7|-
CASSSRWEGQTHEQYF
TGTGCCAGCAGCTCCAGGTGGGAGGGCCAGACGCACGAGCAGTACTTC
>13|-|TRBV27|TRBJ2-1|few
CASSSRHYNEQFF
TGTGCCAGCAGTTCCCGTCATTACAATGAGCAGTTCTTC
>15|TRBD1|TRBV5-1|TRBJ2-1|many
CASSSGTATYNEQFF
TGCGCCAGCAGCTCCGGGACAGCGACCTACAATGAGCAGTTCTTC
>14|-|TRBV5-1|TRBJ2-7|many
CASSLAGNSYEQYF
TGCGCCAGCAGCTTGGCCGGAAATTCCTACGAGCAGTACTTC
>14|-|TRBV5-4|TRBJ1-2|many
CASSLGVGNYGYTF
TGTGCCAGCAGCTTGGGTGTGGGGAACTATGGCTACACCTTC
>15|-|TRBV29-1|TRBJ2-5|many
CSVEGAARAAGPQYF
TGCAGCGTTGAAGGGGCTGCCAGGGCCGCTGGACCCCAGTACTTC
>19|TRBD2|TRBV11-2|TRBJ2-1|many
CASSLYLAEGLTSYNEQFF
TGTGCCAGCAGCTTATATCTAGCGGAGGGGCTAACTTCCTACAATGAGCAGTTCTTC
>17|-|TRBV4-1|TRBJ2-1|-
CASSHPTGPSSYNEQFF
TGCGCCAGCAGCCATCCCACAGGGCCGAGCTCCTACAATGAGCAGTTCTTC
>18|-|TRBV21-1|TRBJ2-1|-
CASSKAPDWDSSYNEQFF
TGTGCCAGCAGCAAAGCTCCGGACTGGGACAGCTCCTACAATGAGCAGTTCTTC
>15|-|TRBV18|TRBJ2-7|many
CASSPARASSYEQYF
TGTGCCAGCTCACCGGCGCGTGCCAGCTCCTACGAGCAGTACTTC
>16|TRBD1|TRBV7-9|TRBJ2-5|-
CASSGPGTGDRETQYF
TGTGCCAGCAGCGGCCCCGGGACAGGGGATCGGGAGACCCAGTACTTC
>12|-|TRBV9|TRBJ1-1|many
CASRMADTEAFF
TGTGCCAGCAGGATGGCGGACACTGAAGCTTTCTTT
>16|-|TRBV5-1|TRBJ2-2|few
CASRVSRALGTGELFF
TGCGCCAGCAGAGTATCTCGGGCCCTGGGGACCGGGGAGCTGTTTTTT
>12|-|TRBV7-6|TRBJ2-7|many
CASSLENYEQYF
TGTGCCAGCAGCCTAGAGAACTACGAGCAGTACTTC
>11|-|TRBV11-2|TRBJ2-7|many
CASSRVAEQYF
TGTGCCAGCAGCCGAGTGGCCGAGCAGTACTTC
>17|TRBD2|TRBV6-5|TRBJ2-5|many
CASRREAGDTWRETQYF
TGTGCCAGCAGAAGGGAGGCGGGAGATACATGGAGAGAGACCCAGTACTTC
>14|-|TRBV6-5|TRBJ2-5|many
CASSRVFGGETQYF
TGTGCCAGCAGCAGGGTCTTCGGGGGAGAGACCCAGTACTTC
>14|TRBD1|TRBV5-1|TRBJ1-4|many
CASSRQGGYEKLFF
TGCGCCAGCAGCCGACAGGGTGGTTACGAAAAACTGTTTTTT
>18|TRBD2|TRBV25-1|TRBJ2-1|-
CASSEFWFTSGTRAEQFF
TGTGCCAGCAGTGAATTCTGGTTTACTAGCGGGACCCGGGCTGAGCAGTTCTTC
>15|TRBD2|TRBV7-2|TRBJ2-1|-
CASSLASGGGYEQFF
TGTGCCAGCAGCTTAGCCTCGGGGGGAGGTTATGAGCAGTTCTTC
>13|-|TRBV19|TRBJ1-1|few
CASSTTRNTEAFF
TGTGCCAGTAGTACGACACGGAACACTGAAGCTTTCTTT
>13|-|TRBV7-8|TRBJ2-2|many
CASSLDHAGELFF
TGTGCCAGCAGCTTGGACCACGCCGGGGAGCTGTTTTTT
>16|TRBD2|TRBV7-2|TRBJ2-7|many
CASSLSGGTSGYEQYF
TGTGCCAGCAGCTTAAGCGGAGGGACTAGCGGTTACGAGCAGTACTTC
>16|TRBD2|TRBV20-1|TRBJ2-1|-
CSVGTSGTSRYNEQFF
TGCAGTGTGGGGACTAGCGGGACCTCTCGGTACAATGAGCAGTTCTTC
>15|TRBD1|TRBV12-3/TRBV12-4|TRBJ1-1|many
CASSLGGTGGLGAFF
TGTGCCAGCAGTTTAGGGGGGACAGGGGGCTTAGGTGCTTTCTTT
>14|-|TRBV9|TRBJ1-2|many
CASSPHGRWGGYTF
TGTGCCAGCAGCCCCCATGGCCGTTGGGGTGGCTACACCTTC
>16|TRBD1|TRBV3-1|TRBJ1-1|-
CASSQAYRQGGTEAFF
TGTGCCAGCAGCCAAGCATATAGACAGGGGGGCACTGAAGCTTTCTTT
>12|TRBD1|TRBV5-5|TRBJ1-5|many
CASSTWDSLMHF
TGTGCCAGCAGCACCTGGGACAGTCTGATGCATTTT
>16|-|TRBV5-1|TRBJ1-2|many
CASSLGGGGRNYGYTF
TGCGCCAGCAGCTTGGGAGGCGGGGGGCGAAACTATGGCTACACCTTC
>18|-|TRBV25-1|TRBJ1-6|-
CASSENPGHLSYNSPIHF
TGTGCCAGCAGTGAAAACCCGGGACATCTCTCCTATAATTCACCCATCCACTTT
>15|TRBD1|TRBV5-1|TRBJ1-4|many
CASSLTGGAGEKLFF
TGCGCCAGCAGCTTGACAGGGGGCGCCGGAGAAAAACTGTTTTTT
>14|-|TRBV20-1|TRBJ2-7|many
CSASIAGSFHEQYF
TGCAGTGCTAGTATAGCAGGGTCTTTCCACGAGCAGTACTTC
>16|-|TRBV20-1|TRBJ1-2|many
CSARDSEGPGDYGYTF
TGCAGTGCTAGAGATAGTGAAGGCCCAGGGGACTATGGCTACACCTTC
>11|-|TRBV28|TRBJ1-1|many
CASTLGPSAFF
TGTGCCAGCACCCTGGGACCCTCAGCTTTCTTT
>16|TRBD2|TRBV12-3/TRBV12-4|TRBJ2-3|many
CASSVGTSGYTDTQYF
TGTGCCAGCAGTGTAGGGACTAGCGGATACACAGATACGCAGTATTTT
>15|-|TRBV5-1|TRBJ2-7|many
CASKPTSTTVNEQYF
TGCGCCAGCAAACCGACGTCGACTACTGTAAACGAGCAGTACTTC
>15|-|TRBV20-1|TRBJ2-3|many
CSARDWASAGDTQYF
TGCAGTGCTAGAGATTGGGCCAGCGCCGGGGATACGCAGTATTTT
>18|TRBD2|TRBV20-1|TRBJ2-5|many
CSASAYGGRASVQETQYF
TGCAGTGCTAGTGCCTATGGCGGGAGGGCCTCGGTCCAAGAGACCCAGTACTTC
>12|-|TRBV20-1|TRBJ1-2|-
CSAREAYYGYTF
TGCAGTGCTAGAGAGGCATACTATGGCTACACCTTC
>18|-|TRBV20-1|TRBJ1-1|few
CSARDRGFLRGVTSEAFF
TGCAGTGCTAGAGATAGGGGCTTCCTCAGGGGCGTGACTTCTGAAGCTTTCTTT
>18|-|TRBV12-3/TRBV12-4|TRBJ1-2|few
CASSLRPRGGSRNYGYTF
TGTGCCAGCAGTTTACGACCACGAGGGGGGAGTCGTAACTATGGCTACACCTTC